This entry concerns a single T cell receptor (beta chain). Primers: 60 Vbeta forward and 13 Jbeta reverse. The table came from immunoSEQ multiplex PCR; TCRdb's copy has only in-frame clones and leaves some out. This repertoire shows roughly 200,000 clones, 70% found once; its top ten account for around 2.6%. CDR3 length: 17 amino acids. The V gene lost 10 bases and the J gene lost 5 bases, with 29 bases spanning the gap. Germline values: CDR1 SNHLY, CDR2 FYNNEI. The data were taken from a study of cytomegalovirus exposure and HLA in healthy donors. The chain links TRBV2 to TRBJ1-2; a possible D gene is TRBD1 (6 bases). The sequenced sample consisted of PBMCs. The TCR originated in a man in his forties or fifties in good health and CMV-seropositive. CDR3 in DNA: TGTGCCATGACTATCGGGGATACGGGACAACCTTTTTATGGCTACACCTTC. Amino acids: CAMTIGDTGQPFYGYTF.